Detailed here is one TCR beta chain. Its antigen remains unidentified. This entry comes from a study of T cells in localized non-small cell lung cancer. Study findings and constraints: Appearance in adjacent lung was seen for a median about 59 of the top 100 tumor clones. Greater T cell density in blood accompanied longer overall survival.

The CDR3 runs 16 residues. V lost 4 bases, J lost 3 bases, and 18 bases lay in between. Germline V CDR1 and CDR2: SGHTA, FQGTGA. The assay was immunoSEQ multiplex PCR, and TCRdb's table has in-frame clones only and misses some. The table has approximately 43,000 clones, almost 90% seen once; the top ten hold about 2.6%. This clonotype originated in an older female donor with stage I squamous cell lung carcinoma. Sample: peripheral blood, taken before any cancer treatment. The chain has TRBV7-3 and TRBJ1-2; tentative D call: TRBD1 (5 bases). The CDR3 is CASSYGVGRGDYGYTF. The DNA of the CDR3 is TGTGCCAGCAGCTATGGGGTGGGCCGAGGGGACTATGGCTACACCTTC.